This is a list of T cell receptor beta chains from one sample in a study of T cell repertoires in cytomegalovirus infection. What these receptors recognize is not known. In TCRdb, the reads were re-called with MiXCR into one record per CDR3 protein. The table has approximately 990,000 distinct CDR3 sequences, around 31% seen once; the top ten hold more than 13%. The sample was cultured CD8+ T cells from PBMCs, taken from culture after CMV antigen stimulation. The receptors stem from a human donor in good health (CMV status not recorded). Some clones in this sample may be carry-over from other donors' samples. Both conserved end residues are part of each CDR3. A D gene is named only where the DNA matches it firmly. Clone size appears in some rows only: once, few, many, or a class for an expanded clone.

clone_size	d_call	cdr3_length	j_call	v_call	cdr3_aa	cdr3_nt
NA	TRBD1	17	TRBJ2-3	TRBV12-3/TRBV12-4	CASSSTTGQGKADTQYF	TGTGCCAGCAGTTCCACGACTGGACAGGGGAAGGCAGATACGCAGTATTTT
many	NA	16	TRBJ2-4	TRBV7-2	CASSPAGNEAKNIQYF	TGTGCCAGCAGCCCCGCAGGGAACGAGGCCAAAAACATTCAGTACTTC
once	NA	14	TRBJ2-2	TRBV2	CASSDPHNTGELFF	TGTGCCAGCAGTGACCCACACAACACCGGGGAGCTGTTTTTT
NA	NA	16	TRBJ2-4	TRBV28	CASSLGGIRAKNIQYF	TGTGCCAGCAGTTTGGGCGGGATTCGAGCCAAAAACATTCAGTACTTC
few	TRBD2	16	TRBJ2-3	TRBV19	CASSPSTSGGGDTQYF	TGTGCCAGTTCCCCCTCGACTAGCGGGGGCGGGGATACGCAGTATTTT
many	NA	14	TRBJ2-4	TRBV27	CASSFPGEGNIQYF	TGTGCCAGCAGTTTTCCGGGCGAGGGAAACATTCAGTACTTC
few	NA	17	TRBJ1-3	TRBV4-1	CASSQAGFHVSGNTIYF	TGCGCCAGCAGCCAAGCAGGGTTCCACGTCTCTGGAAACACCATATATTTT
once	NA	14	TRBJ1-5	TRBV19	CASSIAGFNQPQHF	TGTGCCAGTAGTATAGCAGGCTTCAATCAGCCCCAGCATTTT
NA	NA	18	TRBJ1-4	TRBV4-3	CASSQDHRAEETNEKLFF	TGCGCCAGCAGCCAAGATCACAGGGCTGAGGAAACTAATGAAAAACTGTTTTTT
few	TRBD2	16	TRBJ2-1	TRBV7-6	CASSQEAGSSYNEQFF	TGTGCCAGCAGCCAAGAAGCGGGGAGCTCCTACAATGAGCAGTTCTTC
once	NA	17	TRBJ2-7	TRBV3-1	CASSPADRLEGIREQYF	TGTGCCAGCAGCCCCGCGGACAGATTAGAAGGGATTCGCGAGCAGTACTTC
NA	NA	16	TRBJ1-1	TRBV6-6	CASSPLGLGRNTEAFF	TGTGCCAGCAGTCCGCTGGGTCTAGGGCGGAACACTGAAGCTTTCTTT
NA	TRBD1	15	TRBJ2-1	TRBV12-3/TRBV12-4	CASSFLGQVYNEQFF	TGTGCCAGCAGTTTCTTGGGACAGGTGTACAATGAGCAGTTCTTC
NA	NA	15	TRBJ1-6	TRBV19	CASRDGDSTNTPLHF	TGTGCCAGCCGCGACGGTGACAGTACTAATACACCCCTCCACTTT
NA	TRBD2	15	TRBJ2-2	TRBV6-6	CASSYAGGKTGELFF	TGTGCCAGCAGTTACGCGGGGGGGAAAACCGGGGAGCTGTTTTTT
NA	TRBD1	17	TRBJ1-1	TRBV27	CASSLILTGLQVTEASF	TGTGCCAGCAGTCTGATCCTGACAGGGCTTCAGGTCACTGAAGCTTCCTTT
NA	NA	16	TRBJ1-6	TRBV4-1	CASSQETLSGNSPLHF	TGTGCCAGCAGCCAAGAAACTCTTTCAGGGAATTCACCCCTCCACTTT
NA	NA	13	TRBJ1-6	TRBV13	CASSINVNSPLHF	TGTGCCAGCAGCATCAACGTTAATTCACCCCTCCACTTT
NA	TRBD2	19	TRBJ2-3	TRBV7-6	CASSLALAGAYRHTDTQYF	TGTGCCAGCAGCTTAGCCCTAGCGGGGGCCTACCGTCACACAGATACGCAGTATTTT
many	NA	14	TRBJ1-5	TRBV12-3/TRBV12-4	CASSVQHSNQPQHF	TGTGCCAGCAGCGTACAGCATAGCAATCAGCCCCAGCATTTT
NA	NA	16	TRBJ1-2	TRBV6-6	CASSSDGRVDVYGYTF	TGTGCCAGCAGTTCCGATGGGAGGGTGGACGTTTATGGCTACACCTTC
once	TRBD1	15	TRBJ2-2	TRBV18	CASSSEGTVTGELFF	TGTGCCAGCTCATCCGAAGGGACAGTCACCGGGGAGCTGTTTTTT
NA	TRBD1	15	TRBJ2-2	TRBV6-2/TRBV6-3	CASSQGQENTGELFF	TGTGCCAGCAGCCAGGGACAGGAAAACACCGGGGAGCTGTTTTTT
NA	NA	18	TRBJ2-1	TRBV28	CASSPRNGGALSYNEQFF	TGTGCCAGCAGTCCAAGGAATGGAGGCGCACTCTCCTACAATGAGCAGTTCTTC
NA	NA	12	TRBJ2-1	TRBV6-2/TRBV6-3	CASSYPGQEQFF	TGTGCCAGCAGTTACCCCGGACAGGAGCAGTTCTTC
many	TRBD2	16	TRBJ2-2	TRBV7-8	CASSTLAGGLNGELFF	TGTGCCAGCAGCACACTAGCGGGGGGGCTCAACGGGGAGCTGTTTTTT
NA	TRBD1	17	TRBJ1-2	TRBV28	CVSSSRTWNRGRHGYTF	TGTGTCAGCAGCAGTCGTACCTGGAACAGGGGGCGCCATGGCTACACCTTC
few	TRBD1	14	TRBJ1-2	TRBV7-6	CASSFKGAGYGYTF	TGTGCCAGCAGCTTTAAGGGGGCGGGCTATGGCTACACCTTC